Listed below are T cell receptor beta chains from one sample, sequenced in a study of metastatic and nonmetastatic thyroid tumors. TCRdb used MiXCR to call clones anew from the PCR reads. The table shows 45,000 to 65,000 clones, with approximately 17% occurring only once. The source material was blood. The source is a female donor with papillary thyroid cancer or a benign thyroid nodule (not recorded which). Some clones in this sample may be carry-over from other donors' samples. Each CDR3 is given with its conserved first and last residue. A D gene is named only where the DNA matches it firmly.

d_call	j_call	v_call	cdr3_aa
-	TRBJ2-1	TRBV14	CASSRMPHNEQLF
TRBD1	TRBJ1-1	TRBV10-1	CASSRQGFTEAFF
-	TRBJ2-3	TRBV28	CASSRGEDTQYF
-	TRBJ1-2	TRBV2	CASDTTNYGYTF
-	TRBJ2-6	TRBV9	CASSYPASVTLRANVLTF
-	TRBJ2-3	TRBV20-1	CSARVFGGSSTDTQYF
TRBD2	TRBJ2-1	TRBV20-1	CSAKTSGPTSYNEQFF
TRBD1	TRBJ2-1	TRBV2	CASSADRGPYNEQFF
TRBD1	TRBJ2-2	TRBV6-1	CAGGTGAAGELFF
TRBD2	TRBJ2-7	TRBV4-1	CASSQILAETYEQYF
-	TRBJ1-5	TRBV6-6	CASSLPRRGLGAQPQHF
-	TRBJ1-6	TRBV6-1	CASSRTENSPLHF
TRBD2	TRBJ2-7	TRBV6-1	CASSDLAGSYYEQYF
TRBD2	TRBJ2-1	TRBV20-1	CSARVSGRLYEQFF
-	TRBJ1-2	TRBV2	CASSEKGPLYGYTF
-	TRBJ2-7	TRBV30	CAWSVGVVREQYF
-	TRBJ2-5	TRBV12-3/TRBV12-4	CASSPRDQIQETQYF
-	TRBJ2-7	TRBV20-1	CSAGVPTGPYEQYF
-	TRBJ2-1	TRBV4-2	CASSPDGGSGSNEQFF
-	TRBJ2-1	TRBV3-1	CASSKGGSGTSREQFF
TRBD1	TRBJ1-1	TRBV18	CASSPPGQAGTAFF
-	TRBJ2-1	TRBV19	CASSYHGDHEQFF